This T cell receptor (beta chain) was sequenced during a study of human T cells and chemical hapten exposure (dated by TCRdb to the early 2020s). With regard to the full study: For sensitization, 2% DPC in acetone was applied to a 2 cm by 2 cm area of upper inner arm skin. Some 29 alopecia patients provided blood for TCR sequencing at one to four time points (pre-sensitization, 2, 6 and 24 weeks). Patch testing on the upper back used Finn chambers containing 0.01% DPC, with scoring done after 6 days according to International Contact Dermatitis Research Group standards. From each blood RNA sample, both TCR alpha and TCR beta chains were sequenced. The libraries were sequenced as a pool, and the TCR yield per sample differed mostly because of small variations in library volumes within the pool. The mostly female patient cohort included alopecia areata with under or over 50% scalp involvement, alopecia totalis and alopecia universalis. Blood samples were taken from patients before sensitization (week 0) and at 2, 6 and about 24 weeks after DPC sensitization. Peripheral blood TCR repertoire changes were tracked in vivo in alopecia patients during primary and secondary sensitization to the hapten diphenylcyclopropenone (DPC). Throughout the study period of around 25 weeks, patients also received therapeutic DPC doses to the scalp every week. Study-wide findings and limitations: A positive correlation was found between the number of PT1 expanded TCRs and patch test score, with significance reached at thresholds 8, 16 and 32 but not 4. All patients had alopecia, a presumed autoimmune disease, so their immune response might differ from that of healthy individuals. The number of TCRs above 1 in 1000 frequency did not change with DPC sensitization; there was no evidence of global repertoire structure alterations. After repeated subsampling, the strength of the expansion versus patch-test correlation and the threshold at which it became significant changed. Compared with pre-sensitization or healthy control sets, expanded TCRs formed significantly more large CDR3 similarity clusters, which is consistent with antigen-driven responses.

A few counts support this clonotype. Its cognate antigen has yet to be identified. Base quality data are lacking; no much larger clone is found one base away. The time point label on this specimen signifies: pre-sensitization, week 0. The treatment or condition label, read with the paper, signifies: therapeutic diphenylcyclopropenone sensitization with weekly scalp DPC. Total RNA was isolated from unfractionated whole blood collected in Tempus Blood RNA tubes. Blood at each patch-test visit was drawn before the patch test was applied. To be eligible, patients had to be aged 18 to 70, diagnosed with alopecia and judged suitable for DPC therapy, while pregnant patients were excluded. Receptors were amplified or captured by RACE. The sequencer listed for this sample is NextSeq 500. During library preparation, unique molecular identifiers were attached to individual cDNA molecules so that TCRs could be counted quantitatively and reproducibly. The authors' analysis ran thus. A median of about 87,000 TCRs per sample was observed, with a range of about 20,000 to 750,000. The Decombinator software suite was used to annotate V, J and CDR3 in the TCR reads. Every sample was subsampled to the same number of TCRs (28,000) for the PS versus PT1 abundance plots. Expanded TCRs were defined as absent before sensitization and observed at least eight times at the 2-week time point. TCRdb applied fastp at Q25 and MiXCR to the public reads, then kept only in-frame beta chains. Each CDR3 protein gets just one entry, which takes the most common genes and DNA from the rows behind it. The V and J calls reflect TCRdb's pipeline rather than the authors' work. The sample table lists about 55,000 distinct CDR3 sequences, roughly a tenth of them with a count of one. The top ten constitute around a tenth of the sample.

Sequencing used whole blood, obtained in connection with sensitization to the hapten diphenylcyclopropenone (DPC). The sequence was obtained from a woman in her 30s with alopecia areata. Some clones in this sample may be carry-over from other donors' samples.

The CDR3 here reads CASSYSSRGETQYF. The nucleotides are TGTGCCAGCAGTTACTCTTCCAGGGGAGAGACCCAGTACTTC. The sequence joins TRBV6-5 to TRBJ2-5; the best D guess is TRBD1, with 6 bases matching. From cysteine to phenylalanine, the CDR3 is 14 amino acids long. Only the CDR3 portion is preserved as DNA: 42 bases, with reading frame beginning at the first base. CDR1 and CDR2, looked up from the germline V gene, are MNHEY and SVGAGI. The trim is 0 bases for V and 4 bases for J, with a gap of 9 bases between the germline ends.